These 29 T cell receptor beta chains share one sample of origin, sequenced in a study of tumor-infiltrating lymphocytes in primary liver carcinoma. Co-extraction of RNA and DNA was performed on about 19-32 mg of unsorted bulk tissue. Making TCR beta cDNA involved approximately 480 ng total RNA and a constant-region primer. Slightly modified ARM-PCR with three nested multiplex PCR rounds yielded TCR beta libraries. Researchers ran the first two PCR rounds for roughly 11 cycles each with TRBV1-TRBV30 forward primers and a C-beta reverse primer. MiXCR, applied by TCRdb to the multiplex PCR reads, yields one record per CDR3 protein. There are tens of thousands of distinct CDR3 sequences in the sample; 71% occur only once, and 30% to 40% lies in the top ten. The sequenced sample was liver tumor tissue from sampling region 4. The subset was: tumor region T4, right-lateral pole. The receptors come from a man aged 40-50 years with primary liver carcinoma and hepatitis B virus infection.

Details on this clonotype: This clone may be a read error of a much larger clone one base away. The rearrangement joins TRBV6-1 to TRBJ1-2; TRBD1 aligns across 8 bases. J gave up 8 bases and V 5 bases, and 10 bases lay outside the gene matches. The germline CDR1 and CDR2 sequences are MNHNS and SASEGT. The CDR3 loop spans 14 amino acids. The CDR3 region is CASSFGETGVGYTF. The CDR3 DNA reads TGTGCCAGCAGTTTTGGGGAGACAGGGGTCGGCTACACCTTC.

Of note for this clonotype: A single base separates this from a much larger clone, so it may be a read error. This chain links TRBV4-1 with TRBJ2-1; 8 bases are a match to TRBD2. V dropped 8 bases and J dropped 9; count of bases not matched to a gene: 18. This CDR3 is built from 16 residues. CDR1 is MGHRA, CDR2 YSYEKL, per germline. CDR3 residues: CASPRGVAGWRSEQFF. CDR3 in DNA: TGCGCCAGCCCCAGAGGGGTAGCGGGATGGCGTAGTGAGCAGTTCTTC.

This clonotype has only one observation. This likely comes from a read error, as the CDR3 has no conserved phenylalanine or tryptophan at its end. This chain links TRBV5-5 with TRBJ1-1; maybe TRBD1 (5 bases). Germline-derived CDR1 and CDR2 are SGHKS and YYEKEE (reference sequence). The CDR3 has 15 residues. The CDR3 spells CASSLLAGWNTKAFL. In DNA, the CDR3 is TGTGCCAGCAGCTTGCTCGCAGGGTGGAACACTAAAGCTTTCTTA.

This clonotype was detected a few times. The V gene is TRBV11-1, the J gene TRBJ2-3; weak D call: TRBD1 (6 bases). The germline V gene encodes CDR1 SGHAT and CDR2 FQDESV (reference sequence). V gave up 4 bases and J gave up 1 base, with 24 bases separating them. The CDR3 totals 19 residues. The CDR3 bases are TGTGCCAGCAGCTCCAGGGGAAGCTCTGTTGGAGCCCGCACAGATACGCAGTATTTT. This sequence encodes CASSSRGSSVGARTDTQYF.

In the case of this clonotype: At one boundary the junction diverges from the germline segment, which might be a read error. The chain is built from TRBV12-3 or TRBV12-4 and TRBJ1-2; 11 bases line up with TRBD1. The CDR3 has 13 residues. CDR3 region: CARSPGQGDGYTF. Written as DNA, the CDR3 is TGTGCCCGCAGCCCGGGACAGGGGGACGGCTACACCTTC.

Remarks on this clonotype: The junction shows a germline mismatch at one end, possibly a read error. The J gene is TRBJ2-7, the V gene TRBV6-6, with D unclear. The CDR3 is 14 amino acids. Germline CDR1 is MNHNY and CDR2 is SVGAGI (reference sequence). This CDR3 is CASTYTGSSYVQYF. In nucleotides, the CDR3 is TGTGCCAGCACTTACACCGGAAGCTCCTACGTGCAGTACTTC.

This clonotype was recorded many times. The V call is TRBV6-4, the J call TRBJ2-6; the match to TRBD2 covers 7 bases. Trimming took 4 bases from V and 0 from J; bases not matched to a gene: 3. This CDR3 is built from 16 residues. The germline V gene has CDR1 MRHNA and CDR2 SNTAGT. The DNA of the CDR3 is TGTGCCAGCAGTGGGGAGGGCAGCTCTGGGGCCAACGTCCTGACTTTC. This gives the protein CASSGEGSSGANVLTF.

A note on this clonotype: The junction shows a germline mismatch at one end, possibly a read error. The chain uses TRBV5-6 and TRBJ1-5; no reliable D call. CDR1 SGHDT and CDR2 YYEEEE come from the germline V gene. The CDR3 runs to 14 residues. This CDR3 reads CASNLAWRGQPQHF. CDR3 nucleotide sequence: TGTGCCAGCAACTTGGCATGGAGAGGTCAGCCCCAGCATTTT.

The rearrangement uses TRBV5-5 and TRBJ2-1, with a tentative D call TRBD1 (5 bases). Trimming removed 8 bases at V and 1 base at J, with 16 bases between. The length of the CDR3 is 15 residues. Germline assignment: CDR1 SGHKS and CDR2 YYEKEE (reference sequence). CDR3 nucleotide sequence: TGTGCCAGAAGCCCTGGACATGATTCCTACAATGAGCAGTTCTTC. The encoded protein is CARSPGHDSYNEQFF.

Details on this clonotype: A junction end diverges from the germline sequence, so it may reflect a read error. The CDR3 nucleotides read TGTGGCAGCAGTAGTAACAGCGATCAGCCCCAGCATTTT. Its translation is CGSSSNSDQPQHF. The chain couples TRBV12-3 or TRBV12-4 to TRBJ1-5; D gene ambiguous. The length of the CDR3 is 13 residues.

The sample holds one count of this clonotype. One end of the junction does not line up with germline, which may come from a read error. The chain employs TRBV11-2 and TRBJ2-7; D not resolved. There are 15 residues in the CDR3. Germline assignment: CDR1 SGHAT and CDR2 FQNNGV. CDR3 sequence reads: CASRLESWISGELYF. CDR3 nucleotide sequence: TGTGCCAGCAGATTAGAGTCCTGGATCTCTGGCGAGCTGTACTTC.

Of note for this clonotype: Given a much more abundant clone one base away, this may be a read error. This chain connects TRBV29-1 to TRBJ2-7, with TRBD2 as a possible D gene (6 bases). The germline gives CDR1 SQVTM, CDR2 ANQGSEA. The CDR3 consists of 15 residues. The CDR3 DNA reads TGCACCGTTGAAGATCTAGGAGGGAGCTCCTACGAGCAGTACTTC. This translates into CTVEDLGGSSYEQYF.

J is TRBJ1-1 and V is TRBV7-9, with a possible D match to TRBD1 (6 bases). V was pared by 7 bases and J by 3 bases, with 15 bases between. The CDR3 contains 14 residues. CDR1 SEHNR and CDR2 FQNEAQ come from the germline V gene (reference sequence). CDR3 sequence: CASNLVGGYTEAFF. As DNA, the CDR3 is TGTGCCAGCAACCTAGTGGGGGGCTACACTGAAGCTTTCTTT.

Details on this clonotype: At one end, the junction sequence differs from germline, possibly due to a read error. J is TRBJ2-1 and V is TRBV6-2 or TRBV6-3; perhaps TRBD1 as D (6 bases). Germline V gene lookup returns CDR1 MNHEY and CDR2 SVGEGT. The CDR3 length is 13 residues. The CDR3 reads CASSYRQDDEQFF. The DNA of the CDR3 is TGTGCCAGTAGTTACAGACAGGACGATGAGCAGTTCTTC.

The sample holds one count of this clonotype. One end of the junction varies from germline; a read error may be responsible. This chain's CDR3 is CAISVGGHGSNVLTF. Here the CDR3 DNA reads TGTGCCATCAGTGTGGGAGGGCACGGGTCCAACGTCCTCACTTTC. The chain recombines TRBV10-3 with TRBJ2-6; 7 nucleotides align to TRBD2. The CDR3 runs 15 residues. CDR1 and CDR2 from the germline V gene are ENHRY and SYGVKD.

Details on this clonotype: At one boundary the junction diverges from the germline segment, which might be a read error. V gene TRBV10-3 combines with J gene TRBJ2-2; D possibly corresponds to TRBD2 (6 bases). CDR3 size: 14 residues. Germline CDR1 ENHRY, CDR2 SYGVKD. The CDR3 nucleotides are TGTGCCATCGGGGTGCGGGACGACACCTGGGAGCTGTTTTTT. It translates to CAIGVRDDTWELFF.

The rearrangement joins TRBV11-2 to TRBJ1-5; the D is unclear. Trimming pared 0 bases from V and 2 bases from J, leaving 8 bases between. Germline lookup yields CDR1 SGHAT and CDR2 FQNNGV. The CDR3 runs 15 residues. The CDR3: CASSLDMRGNQPQHF. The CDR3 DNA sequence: TGTGCCAGCAGCTTAGATATGAGGGGCAATCAGCCCCAGCATTTT.

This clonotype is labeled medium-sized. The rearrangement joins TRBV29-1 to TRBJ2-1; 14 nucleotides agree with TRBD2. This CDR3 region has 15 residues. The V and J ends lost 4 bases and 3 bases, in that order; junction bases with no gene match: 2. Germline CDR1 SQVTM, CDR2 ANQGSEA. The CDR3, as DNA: TGCAGCGTTGGACTAGCGGGAGGGTTCTACAATGAGCAGTTCTTC. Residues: CSVGLAGGFYNEQFF.

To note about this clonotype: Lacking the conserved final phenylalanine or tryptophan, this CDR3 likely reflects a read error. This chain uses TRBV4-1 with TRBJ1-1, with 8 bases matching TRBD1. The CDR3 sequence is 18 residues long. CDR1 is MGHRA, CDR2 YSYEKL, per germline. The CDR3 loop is CASSRGRVGQEMNTEAFY. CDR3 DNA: TGCGCCAGCAGCCGGGGTAGGGTGGGACAGGAGATGAACACTGAGGCTTTCTAT.

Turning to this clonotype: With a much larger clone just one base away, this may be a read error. This CDR3 is CASSPGLNRGQNYEPYF. CDR3 coding DNA: TGTGCCAGCAGCCCTGGACTAAACAGGGGGCAGAACTACGAGCCGTACTTC. The V call is TRBV6-6, the J call TRBJ2-7, with 9 bases fitting TRBD1. The germline CDR1 and CDR2 sequences are MNHNY and SVGAGI (reference sequence). CDR3 length: 17 residues.

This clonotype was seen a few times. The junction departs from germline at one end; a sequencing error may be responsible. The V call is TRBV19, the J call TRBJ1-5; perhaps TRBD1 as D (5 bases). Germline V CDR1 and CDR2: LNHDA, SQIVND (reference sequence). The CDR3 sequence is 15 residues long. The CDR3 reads CTSSMAPGGYQPQHF. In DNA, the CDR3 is TGTACCAGTAGTATGGCCCCGGGGGGGTATCAGCCCCAGCATTTT.

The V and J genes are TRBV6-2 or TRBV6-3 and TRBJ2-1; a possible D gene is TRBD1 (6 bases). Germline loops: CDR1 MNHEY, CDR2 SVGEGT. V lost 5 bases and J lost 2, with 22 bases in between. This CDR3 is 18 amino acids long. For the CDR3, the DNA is TGTGCCAGCAGTCCCCGCTGTCATACAGGGTTTCCCTACAATGAGCAGTTCTTC. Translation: CASSPRCHTGFPYNEQFF.

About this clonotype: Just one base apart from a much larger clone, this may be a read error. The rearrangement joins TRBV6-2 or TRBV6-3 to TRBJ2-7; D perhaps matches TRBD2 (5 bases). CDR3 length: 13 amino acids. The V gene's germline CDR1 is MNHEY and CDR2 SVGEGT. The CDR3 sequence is CDSGIGNVYEQYF. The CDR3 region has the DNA TGTGACAGCGGCATCGGGAACGTATACGAGCAGTACTTC.

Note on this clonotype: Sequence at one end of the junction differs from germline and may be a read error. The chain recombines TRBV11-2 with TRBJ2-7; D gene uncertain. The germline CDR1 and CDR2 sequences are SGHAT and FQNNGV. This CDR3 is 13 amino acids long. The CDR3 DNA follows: TGTGCCAGCAGCTTTGATGACTCCTATGAGCAGTACTTC. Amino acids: CASSFDDSYEQYF.

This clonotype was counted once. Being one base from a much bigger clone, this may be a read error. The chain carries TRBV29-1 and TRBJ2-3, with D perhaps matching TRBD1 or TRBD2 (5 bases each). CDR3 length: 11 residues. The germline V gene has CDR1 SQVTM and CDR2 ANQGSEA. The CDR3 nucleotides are TGCAGCGCGGGAAAGACAGATACGCTGTATTTT. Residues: CSAGKTDTLYF.

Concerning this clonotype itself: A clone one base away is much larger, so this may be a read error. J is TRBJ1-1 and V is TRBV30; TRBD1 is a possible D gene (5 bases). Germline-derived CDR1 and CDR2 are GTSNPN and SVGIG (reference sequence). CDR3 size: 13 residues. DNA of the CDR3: TGTGCCTGGTGCCTCTTCGAGGGGACTGAAGTTTTCTTT. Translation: CAWCLFEGTEVFF.

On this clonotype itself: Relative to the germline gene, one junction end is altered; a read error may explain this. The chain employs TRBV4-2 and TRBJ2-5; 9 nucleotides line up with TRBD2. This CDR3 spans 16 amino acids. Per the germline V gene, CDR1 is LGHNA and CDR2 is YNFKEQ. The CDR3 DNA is TGTGCCGGCAGCCAATCTAGCGGGAAGGACAGGAAGACCCAGTACTTC. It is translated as CAGSQSSGKDRKTQYF.

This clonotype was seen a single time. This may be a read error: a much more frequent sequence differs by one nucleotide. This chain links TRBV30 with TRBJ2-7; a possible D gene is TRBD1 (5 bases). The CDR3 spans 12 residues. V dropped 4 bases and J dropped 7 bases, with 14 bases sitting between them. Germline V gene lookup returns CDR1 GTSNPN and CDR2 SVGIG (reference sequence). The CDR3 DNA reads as TGTGCCTGGACCAGGGTAACGTTGGAGCAGTACTTC. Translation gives CAWTRVTLEQYF. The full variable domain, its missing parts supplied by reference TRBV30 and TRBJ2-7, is SQTIHQWPATLVQPVGSPLSLECTVEGTSNPNLYWYRQAAGRGLQLLFYSVGIGQISSEVPQNLSASRPQDRQFILSSKKLLLSDSGFYLCAWTRVTLEQYFGPGTRLTVT.

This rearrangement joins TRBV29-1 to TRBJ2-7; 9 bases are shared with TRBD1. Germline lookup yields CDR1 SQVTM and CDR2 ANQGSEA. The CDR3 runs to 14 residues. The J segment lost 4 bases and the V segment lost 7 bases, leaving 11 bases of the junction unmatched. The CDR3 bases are TGCAGCGCCTTGGGACAGGGTGTGTCTTACGAGCAGTACTTC. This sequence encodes CSALGQGVSYEQYF.